This T cell receptor (beta chain) was recovered during a study of shared clonotypes between healthy human individuals. General observations from the study: A generally larger estimated richness was seen in naive subsets than in memory subsets.

In regard to this clone: Its antigen is not known.

The method was immunoSEQ multiplex PCR; TCRdb's version includes in-frame clones alone and lacks a portion of them. The sample has about 1.5 million clones; under 99% are singletons. The receptor was derived from a man in his thirties or forties in good health. The sample was naive CD4+ T cells sorted from blood. Subset: CD45RA+ positively selected.

The CDR3 spells CASSSLRGLNYGYTF. As DNA, the CDR3 is TGTGCCAGCAGCTCGCTCAGGGGTCTTAACTATGGCTACACCTTC. The chain carries TRBV7-2 and TRBJ1-2, with D tentatively TRBD1 (6 bases). The CDR3 spans 15 residues. Trimming cost V 4 bases and J 1 base, with 13 bases left between them. Germline lookup yields CDR1 SGHTA and CDR2 FQGNSA.